The next 3 T cell receptor beta chains were all read from a single sample in a study of blood T cell repertoires in COVID-19. Libraries were prepared by immunoSEQ multiplex PCR; TCRdb keeps only in-frame clonotypes and omits some of them. The sample yields 150,000 to 200,000 clones, roughly 82% seen once. Sequenced: PBMCs or T cells enriched from blood (not recorded which). The receptors here all came from a woman aged 30 to 39 who had recovered from COVID-19.

The table lists this clone with many counts. The V and J genes are TRBV27 and TRBJ1-4; D is unclear. Germline CDR1 and CDR2: MNHEY and SMNVEV (reference sequence). This CDR3 has 15 residues. The germline V and J ends were trimmed by 4 bases and 3 bases, with 12 bases remaining between them. The CDR3 nucleotides are TGTGCCAGCAGTTCCGGAGGGTTATCTAATGAAAAACTGTTTTTT. Translated: CASSSGGLSNEKLFF. The variable domain in full, with the rest retrieved from reference TRBV27 and TRBJ1-4, is EAQVTQNPRYLITVTGKKLTVTCSQNMNHEYMSWYRQDPGLGLRQIYYSMNVEVTDKGDVPEGYKVSRKEKRNFPLILESPSPNQTSLYFCASSSGGLSNEKLFFGSGTQLSVL.

The chain couples TRBV6-2 or TRBV6-3 to TRBJ2-6; 8 nucleotides agree with TRBD1. Trimming cost V 6 bases and J 2 bases; bases outside gene matches: 6. The CDR3 spans 16 residues. Germline CDR1 reads MNHEY; CDR2 reads SVGEGT. DNA of the CDR3: TGTGCCAGCAGCCACCAGGACAGGGCTGGGGCCAACGTCCTGACTTTC. Its translation is CASSHQDRAGANVLTF.

This rearrangement joins TRBV27 to TRBJ2-7, with TRBD2 identical over 10 bases. With 5 bases clipped from V and 2 bases from J, the junction kept 3 bases outside the gene matches. Looked up from germline, CDR1 is MNHEY and CDR2 is SMNVEV (reference sequence). This CDR3 comprises 14 residues. The CDR3 bases are TGTGCCAGCAGTGGACTAGCGGCACCCTACGAGCAGTACTTC. This encodes CASSGLAAPYEQYF.